This is a list of T cell receptor beta chains from one sample in a study of T-cell reconstitution after alpha-beta-depleted transplantation in children. One entry per CDR3 protein, called by TCRdb with MiXCR from the PCR reads. The data show about 830,000 distinct CDR3 sequences, roughly 15% seen once. Material: PBMCs, mostly from graft donor cells, obtained 360 days after TCRalphabeta/CD19-depleted stem cell transplant. These receptors were collected from a male patient between 10 and 17 years old who had a stem cell transplant for acute lymphoblastic leukemia, so the T cells may come from the graft donor. The CDR3 runs from the conserved cysteine through the conserved F or W. D genes are given only for firm matches. Size values are once, few and many counts, or a class for expanded clones, and some rows have none.

clone_size j_call d_call v_call cdr3_aa cdr3_nt
. TRBJ2-1 . TRBV12-3/TRBV12-4 CASSSPRLYNEQFF TGTGCCAGCAGTTCCCCTCGTCTCTACAATGAGCAGTTCTTC
. TRBJ2-1 . TRBV3-1 CAFCLGQGATLAGEGEQFF TGTGCCTTCTGCCTGGGACAGGGGGCAACACTAGCGGGAGAGGGTGAGCAGTTCTTC
few TRBJ2-2 . TRBV12-3/TRBV12-4 CASIGTGELFF TGTGCCAGCATTGGCACCGGGGAGCTGTTTTTT
. TRBJ2-7 . TRBV5-1 CASSPRLGTYEQYF TGCGCCAGCAGCCCGCGACTAGGCACCTACGAGCAGTACTTC
. TRBJ2-7 . TRBV3-1 CASKGGGPTLSEQYF TGTGCCAGCAAGGGGGGAGGCCCCACTCTGAGCGAGCAGTACTTC
. TRBJ2-7 TRBD2 TRBV18 CASSPRSRVSSGYSYEQYF TGTGCCAGCTCACCAAGATCTCGGGTGTCTAGCGGATACTCCTACGAGCAGTACTTC
. TRBJ2-7 . TRBV19 CASRAGSNSEQYF TGTGCCAGTAGGGCCGGGAGTAACTCCGAGCAGTACTTC
. TRBJ2-2 . TRBV7-9 CASPRAGELFF TGTGCCAGCCCCCGGGCCGGGGAGCTGTTTTTT
many TRBJ1-1 . TRBV4-1 CASSQDYREAFF TGCGCCAGCAGCCAAGATTACAGAGAAGCTTTCTTT
. TRBJ2-7 TRBD1 TRBV7-9 CASSSTGGFEQYF TGTGCCAGCAGCTCGACAGGGGGCTTCGAGCAGTACTTC
. TRBJ2-3 . TRBV7-9 CASSLTRGEQTDTQYF TGTGCCAGCAGCTTAACAAGAGGAGAACAAACAGATACGCAGTATTTT
few TRBJ2-1 . TRBV6-4 CASSEKGGYYYEQFF TGTGCCAGCAGTGAGAAAGGCGGCTATTACTATGAGCAGTTCTTC
few TRBJ1-5 . TRBV20-1 CSASRQTNQPQHF TGCAGTGCTAGCCGACAGACCAATCAGCCCCAGCATTTT
. TRBJ2-7 . TRBV10-3 CAISERQGFYEQYF TGTGCCATCAGTGAGCGGCAGGGGTTTTACGAGCAGTACTTC
many TRBJ2-7 TRBD2 TRBV5-1 CASSTSGSSYEQYF TGTGCCAGCAGTACTAGCGGGAGCTCCTACGAGCAGTACTTC
. TRBJ2-6 . TRBV12-2 CASRFNREPLGANVLTF TGTGCAAGTCGCTTTAACAGGGAGCCGCTTGGGGCCAACGTCCTGACTTTC